This passage covers 27 T cell receptor beta chains from one sample sequenced in a study of blood T cell repertoires in COVID-19. Generated by immunoSEQ multiplex PCR, the TCRdb table keeps only in-frame clones and is missing some. The sample lists approximately 100,000 clones; roughly 69% were seen once. The sample taken for sequencing was peripheral blood. All receptors come from an elderly man with acute or convalescent COVID-19.

The chain uses TRBV19 and TRBJ2-3, with D possibly being TRBD2 (6 bases). The V end lost 0 bases, the J end lost 0 bases, and 13 bases lay between the germline ends. The germline gives CDR1 LNHDA, CDR2 SQIVND (reference sequence). The CDR3 is made up of 17 amino acids. The chain's CDR3 is CASSIDRGGTSTDTQYF. In nucleotides, the CDR3 is TGTGCCAGTAGTATAGATCGCGGCGGGACGAGCACAGATACGCAGTATTTT.

This rearrangement joins TRBV6-2 or TRBV6-3 to TRBJ2-1; D remains ambiguous. CDR1 and CDR2 from the germline V gene are MNHEY and SVGEGT. Trimming removed 5 bases from V and 9 bases from J, with 14 bases in between. The CDR3 loop spans 13 amino acids. The CDR3 protein is CASSKLLYREQFF. The CDR3 region has the DNA TGTGCCAGCAGTAAGCTCCTATACCGTGAGCAGTTCTTC.

The chain is built from TRBV19 and TRBJ1-5, with D hard to call. The CDR3 runs to 14 residues. Germline V CDR1 and CDR2: LNHDA, SQIVND (reference sequence). Between the trimmed V and J ends, which lost 6 bases and 0 bases, there was a span of 9 bases. This CDR3 reads CASSRGYSNQPQHF. The CDR3 coding sequence is TGTGCCAGTAGCCGGGGATATAGCAATCAGCCCCAGCATTTT.

There are a few counts of this clone. V is TRBV5-1 and J is TRBJ2-7; 11 bases line up with TRBD1. V lost 3 bases, J lost 4 bases, and 3 bases stayed unmatched. Germline-derived CDR1 and CDR2 are SGHRS and YFSETQ. CDR3 length: 14 residues. The CDR3 loop is CASSWGQGVYEQYF. The CDR3, as DNA: TGCGCCAGCAGCTGGGGACAGGGGGTTTACGAGCAGTACTTC. Filled out from reference TRBV5-1 and TRBJ2-7, the complete variable domain reads KAGVTQTPRYLIKTRGQQVTLSCSPISGHRSVSWYQQTPGQGLQFLFEYFSETQRNKGNFPGRFSGRQFSNSRSEMNVSTLELGDSALYLCASSWGQGVYEQYFGPGTRLTVT.

This clone has a handful of counts. The chain joins TRBV5-6 to TRBJ1-6; TRBD1 matches at 7 bases. This CDR3 spans 15 amino acids. In germline, CDR1 is SGHDT, CDR2 YYEEEE. Losses at the gene ends were 4 bases for V and 8 bases for J; bases not matched to a gene: 9. DNA for the CDR3: TGTGCCAGCAGCGGCCGGGACAGCGTCTATTCACCCCTCCACTTT. This sequence encodes CASSGRDSVYSPLHF.

This chain connects TRBV9 to TRBJ2-3, with D unresolved. The CDR3 is 16 residues long. Per the germline V gene, CDR1 is SGDLS and CDR2 is YYNGEE. V lost 0 bases to trimming and J lost 2 bases, with 13 bases between them. The CDR3 nucleotides are TGTGCCAGCAGCGTAGGGTCAGCGCGCAACACAGATACGCAGTATTTT. Residues: CASSVGSARNTDTQYF.

The V and J genes are TRBV6-5 and TRBJ2-5, with 10 bases identical to TRBD1. The germline gives CDR1 MNHEY, CDR2 SVGAGI. V dropped 2 bases and J dropped 4; count of bases not matched to a gene: 4. CDR3 size: 15 residues. CDR3 loop: CASSYVGQGRETQYF. CDR3 DNA sequence: TGTGCCAGCAGTTACGTGGGACAGGGGAGAGAGACCCAGTACTTC.

This chain uses TRBV19 with TRBJ2-7; 9 bases fit TRBD1. Per germline, CDR1 LNHDA and CDR2 SQIVND (reference sequence). The CDR3 has 15 amino acids. Trimming removed 3 bases from V and 5 bases from J; junction bases left unmatched: 8. For the CDR3, the DNA is TGTGCCAGTAGTATGATAACAGGGGGCTTGGACGAGCAGTACTTC. Translating gives CASSMITGGLDEQYF.

The CDR3 reads CASSGGTGVSEQYF. As DNA, the CDR3 is TGTGCCAGCAGCGGCGGGACAGGGGTGTCCGAGCAGTACTTC. The V call is TRBV11-3, the J call TRBJ2-7; 10 bases fit TRBD1. Germline CDR1 is SGHNT and CDR2 is YENEEA. The trim removed 5 bases at V and 6 bases at J, leaving 7 bases unmatched. This CDR3 comprises 14 residues.

This chain uses TRBV4-1 with TRBJ2-1; TRBD2 is a possible D gene (5 bases). Looked up from germline, CDR1 is MGHRA and CDR2 is YSYEKL. This CDR3 is built from 13 residues. The V gene lost 0 bases and the J gene lost 12 bases, with 12 bases spanning the gap. The CDR3 DNA reads TGCGCCAGCAGCCAAGATATAAGGACTGGGCAGTTCTTC. This sequence encodes CASSQDIRTGQFF.

V usage is TRBV29-1 and J usage is TRBJ2-2; no firm D call. CDR1 and CDR2 (germline): SQVTM, ANQGSEA. This CDR3 has 13 amino acids. The V end was cut by 5 bases, the J end by 1 base, with 8 bases between. The CDR3 DNA reads as TGCAGCGTTCCTGTCCGGAACACCGGGGAGCTGTTTTTT. Its translation is CSVPVRNTGELFF.

This sequence joins TRBV19 and TRBJ2-7, with D uncertain. This CDR3 region has 14 residues. V was clipped by 0 bases and J by 0 bases, with 6 bases between them. The V gene's germline CDR1 is LNHDA and CDR2 SQIVND (reference sequence). The CDR3 sequence: CASSIDPGSYEQYF. The CDR3 DNA reads TGTGCCAGTAGTATAGATCCGGGCTCCTACGAGCAGTACTTC.

V is TRBV28 and J is TRBJ2-1, with 7 bases matching TRBD2. The germline V gene has CDR1 MDHEN and CDR2 SYDVKM. Unmatched junction bases numbered 8, after V lost 6 bases and J lost 3 bases. CDR3 length equals 15 residues. CDR3 region: CASRTLAESYNEQFF. DNA for the CDR3: TGTGCCAGCAGAACTCTAGCGGAGAGCTACAATGAGCAGTTCTTC.

This clone was picked up a small number of times. This chain joins TRBV28 and TRBJ1-5, with a tentative D call TRBD1 (5 bases). The germline V gene encodes CDR1 MDHEN and CDR2 SYDVKM. V gave up 6 bases and J gave up 6 bases, with 12 bases separating them. The CDR3 has 13 amino acids. The CDR3 DNA is TGTGCCAGCAGACCCACAGGCAGTCAGCCCCAGCATTTT. Protein sequence: CASRPTGSQPQHF.

The chain is built from TRBV18 and TRBJ2-7, with a tentative D call TRBD2 (5 bases). This CDR3 region has 15 residues. Germline lookup yields CDR1 KGHSH and CDR2 LQKENI. Trimming removed 6 bases from V and 1 base from J, with 16 bases in between. CDR3 sequence (DNA): TGTGCCAGCTCGACATCCGGAGGAGGTTCCTACGAGCAGTACTTC. Protein: CASSTSGGGSYEQYF.

The chain uses TRBV11-2 and TRBJ2-1, with D perhaps matching TRBD1 (7 bases). The germline CDR1 and CDR2 sequences are SGHAT and FQNNGV. CDR3 length: 18 amino acids. Trimming shortened V by 5 bases and J by 9 bases, and 29 bases separated the two germline ends. The CDR3, as DNA: TGTGCCAGCAGCCATAGGCGGGGACAGCCCCGGGAGAGGTCTGAGCAGTTCTTC. Its translation: CASSHRRGQPRERSEQFF.

The rearrangement joins TRBV19 to TRBJ1-5; 7 bases align to TRBD1. With 5 bases clipped from V and 6 bases from J, the junction kept 4 bases outside the gene matches. This CDR3 is 13 amino acids long. In germline, CDR1 is LNHDA, CDR2 SQIVND (reference sequence). The CDR3 DNA sequence: TGTGCCAGTAGTGCCCAGGGGGGTCAGCCCCAGCATTTT. It codes for CASSAQGGQPQHF.

This clone turned up a few times. The chain employs TRBV27 and TRBJ1-4; maybe TRBD1 (5 bases). V was pared by 5 bases and J by 0 bases, with 10 bases between. Germline CDR1 MNHEY, CDR2 SMNVEV (reference sequence). The CDR3 consists of 15 residues. CDR3 coding DNA: TGTGCCAGCAGTCCCCAGGGCGCAACTAATGAAAAACTGTTTTTT. Its translation: CASSPQGATNEKLFF. The complete variable domain, with remaining parts taken from reference TRBV27 and TRBJ1-4, reads EAQVTQNPRYLITVTGKKLTVTCSQNMNHEYMSWYRQDPGLGLRQIYYSMNVEVTDKGDVPEGYKVSRKEKRNFPLILESPSPNQTSLYFCASSPQGATNEKLFFGSGTQLSVL.

Many counts were recorded for this clone. The rearrangement links TRBV28 to TRBJ1-6, with D perhaps matching TRBD1 (5 bases). The V and J ends lost 2 bases and 7 bases respectively, with 12 bases between them. CDR1 and CDR2 from the germline V gene are MDHEN and SYDVKM. The CDR3 has 15 residues. CDR3 sequence (DNA): TGTGCCAGCAGTTTAGTTTTCCGGGGGAATTCACCCCTCCACTTT. It translates to CASSLVFRGNSPLHF.

The chain has TRBV9 and TRBJ2-7; 9 nucleotides agree with TRBD1. Germline CDR1 SGDLS, CDR2 YYNGEE. The ends lost 4 bases at V and 5 bases at J; junction bases unmatched: 10. CDR3 length: 15 amino acids. CDR3 nucleotides: TGTGCCAGCAGCTCGGGGGGACAGGGAGCAAACGAGCAGTACTTC. Translated, it gives CASSSGGQGANEQYF.

The chain carries TRBV4-1 and TRBJ1-1; 7 bases align to TRBD1. Germline V CDR1 and CDR2: MGHRA, YSYEKL. CDR3 length equals 13 residues. J was trimmed by 11 bases and V by 1 base; bases with no gene match: 7. As DNA, the CDR3 is TGCGCCAGCAGCCAAGTACAGGGGTTTAGGGCTTTCTTT. This encodes CASSQVQGFRAFF.

This clone was seen once. The chain carries TRBV19 and TRBJ1-5; D is ambiguous. Germline V CDR1 and CDR2: LNHDA, SQIVND (reference sequence). V was shortened by 4 bases and J by 9 bases, with 19 bases between the two germline ends. CDR3 length: 15 amino acids. The CDR3 DNA is TGTGCCAGTAGTACTCCTCTTGCGGAAACGCGGCCCCAGCATTTT. Translation gives CASSTPLAETRPQHF.

The V call is TRBV5-8, the J call TRBJ2-5, with a tentative D call TRBD1 (7 bases). The CDR3 runs 15 residues. The germline gives CDR1 SGHTS, CDR2 YDEGEE. V shed 4 bases and J shed 5 bases, with 18 bases lying between them. CDR3 residues: CASSQRQGGRETQYF. Here the CDR3 DNA reads TGTGCCAGCAGCCAAAGACAGGGAGGACGGGAGACCCAGTACTTC.

The chain employs TRBV2 and TRBJ1-1, with 7 bases matching TRBD1. The CDR3 runs 14 residues. After removal of 5 bases from V and 4 bases from J, the junction contained 7 bases not matched to a gene. Germline lookup yields CDR1 SNHLY and CDR2 FYNNEI. The CDR3 nucleotides are TGTGCCAGCAGTCAGCAGGGGGAGTGCACTGAAGCTTTCTTT. Amino acids: CASSQQGECTEAFF.

In this sample, this clone turned up many times. The chain is built from TRBV3-1 (or the pseudogene TRBV3-2) and TRBJ2-5, with a weak D call TRBD2 (5 bases). The CDR3 totals 16 residues. The V end was cut by 0 bases, the J end by 3 bases, with 14 bases between. Germline V lookup: CDR1 LGHDT, CDR2 YNNKEL (reference sequence). In DNA form, the CDR3 reads TGTGCCAGCAGCCAAGATTCCCTAGCAGATAAAGAGACCCAGTACTTC. This translates into CASSQDSLADKETQYF.

V gene TRBV7-2 combines with J gene TRBJ1-1, with D unresolved. Germline CDR1 SGHTA, CDR2 FQGNSA. The V and J ends lost 5 bases and 6 bases respectively, with 16 bases between them. The length of the CDR3 is 14 residues. For the CDR3, the DNA is TGTGCCAGCAGCCACCAGGCCGGATGGGCTGAAGCTTTCTTT. It is translated as CASSHQAGWAEAFF.

This clone showed up just once. J is TRBJ1-4 and V is TRBV12-3 or TRBV12-4; 7 nucleotides align to TRBD1. After removal of 3 bases from V and 7 bases from J, the junction contained 2 bases not matched to a gene. This CDR3 has 13 residues. CDR3 loop: CASSFNRGEKLFF. DNA of the CDR3: TGTGCCAGCAGTTTCAACAGGGGTGAAAAACTGTTTTTT.